The 18 T cell receptor beta chains below were found in one sample sequenced in a study of early T cells in non-severe SARS-CoV-2 infection. TCRdb re-called the 5' RACE reads through MiXCR, storing one row per CDR3 protein. This sample has roughly 40,000 distinct CDR3 sequences, with around 4.5% found just once. The sample taken for sequencing was whole blood. The receptor source for this set is an adult who was a healthcare worker with PCR-confirmed SARS-CoV-2 infection or an uninfected control (not recorded which).

This clonotype showed up many times. This chain joins TRBV15 and TRBJ1-5; D gene ambiguous. Germline loops: CDR1 LNHNV, CDR2 YYDKDF (reference sequence). Trimming stripped 0 bases from V and 0 bases from J, with 3 bases between. The CDR3 is 14 amino acids. CDR3 sequence: CATSRDHSNQPQHF. Here the CDR3 DNA reads TGTGCCACCAGCAGAGATCATAGCAATCAGCCCCAGCATTTT.

The J gene is TRBJ1-4, the V gene TRBV7-2; D ambiguous. Germline assignment: CDR1 SGHTA and CDR2 FQGNSA. This CDR3 has 13 amino acids. Trimming stripped 5 bases from V and 0 bases from J, with 4 bases between. DNA of the CDR3: TGTGCCAGCAGCAGGGCAACTAATGAAAAACTGTTTTTT. It translates to CASSRATNEKLFF.

This clonotype was recorded many times. J is TRBJ1-5 and V is TRBV12-3 or TRBV12-4; D not resolved. The CDR3 runs to 14 residues. Trimming pared 2 bases from V and 1 base from J, leaving 6 bases between. The CDR3 spells CASSLRLSNQPQHF. The CDR3 region has the DNA TGTGCCAGCAGTTTAAGGTTAAGCAATCAGCCCCAGCATTTT.

Ten or more counts support this clonotype. V and J are TRBV6-5 and TRBJ1-1; no definite D call. CDR3 length: 13 amino acids. Between the trimmed V and J ends, which lost 6 bases and 3 bases, there was a span of 11 bases. Germline V gene data show CDR1 as MNHEY and CDR2 as SVGAGI. The CDR3 region is CASSQPPHTEAFF. DNA of the CDR3: TGTGCCAGCAGCCAACCGCCGCACACTGAAGCTTTCTTT.

This clonotype was counted at least ten times. The chain joins TRBV2 to TRBJ1-2; no clear D. The CDR3 runs to 12 residues. Trimming removed 3 bases at V and 3 bases at J, with 5 bases between. Germline V lookup: CDR1 SNHLY, CDR2 FYNNEI. CDR3 residues: CASSDGHYGYTF. CDR3 bases: TGTGCCAGCAGTGACGGACACTATGGCTACACCTTC.

This clonotype was found a few times. The genes are TRBV7-6 and TRBJ2-3, with 13 bases aligning to TRBD2. J lost 6 bases, V lost 3 bases, and 3 bases had no gene match. Germline loops: CDR1 SGHVS, CDR2 FNYEAQ. This CDR3 is built from 15 residues. The CDR3 here is CASSFTSGRGDTQYF. The CDR3 DNA sequence: TGTGCCAGCAGCTTCACTAGCGGGAGGGGGGATACGCAGTATTTT.

This clonotype was counted many times. The rearrangement joins TRBV5-4 to TRBJ2-4, with unresolved D. CDR1 is SGHNT and CDR2 is YYREEE in the germline V gene (reference sequence). The CDR3 is 14 amino acids. V dropped 0 bases and J dropped 1 base, with 5 bases sitting between them. The CDR3 DNA follows: TGTGCCAGCAGCTTGGGGTCGGCCAAAAACATTCAGTACTTC. Its translation is CASSLGSAKNIQYF.

V is TRBV12-3 or TRBV12-4 and J is TRBJ1-5, with D unclear. The CDR3 runs 14 residues. V shed 2 bases and J shed 0 bases, with 5 bases lying between them. The CDR3 reads CASSLFGSNQPQHF. As DNA, the CDR3 is TGTGCCAGCAGTTTATTTGGTAGCAATCAGCCCCAGCATTTT.

This clonotype was counted at least ten times. This rearrangement joins TRBV5-1 to TRBJ2-3, with D maybe TRBD2 (6 bases). This CDR3 has 15 residues. Between the trimmed V and J ends, which lost 0 bases and 3 bases, there was a span of 11 bases. From germline, CDR1 is SGHRS and CDR2 YFSETQ. CDR3 nucleotide sequence: TGCGCCAGCAGCTTGGGACTAAGCGGGACAGATACGCAGTATTTT. It specifies CASSLGLSGTDTQYF.

The sample holds many counts of this clonotype. V is TRBV20-1 and J is TRBJ2-7; D unresolved. The CDR3 contains 11 residues. Germline assignment: CDR1 DFQATT and CDR2 SNEGSKA (reference sequence). Trimming cost V 3 bases and J 1 base, with 4 bases left between them. The CDR3 nucleotides are TGCAGTGCTAGGGAGTCCTACGAGCAGTACTTC. This translates into CSARESYEQYF.

In its sample, this clonotype was seen many times. The chain couples TRBV27 to TRBJ1-5; 8 bases line up with TRBD1. Germline CDR1 MNHEY, CDR2 SMNVEV (reference sequence). V trimming: 4 bases; J trimming: 6 bases; junction bases outside the gene matches: 2. The CDR3 runs 13 residues. CDR3 DNA sequence: TGTGCCAGCAGTTACAGGGGGTCTCAGCCCCAGCATTTT. Its translation: CASSYRGSQPQHF.

This clonotype showed up many times. The chain employs TRBV2 and TRBJ1-2; no reliable D call. CDR3 length: 12 residues. Germline V gives CDR1 SNHLY, CDR2 FYNNEI. V lost 4 bases and J lost 7, with 10 bases in between. In DNA form, the CDR3 reads TGTGCCAGCAGTGGCTGGGGTCTTGGCTACACCTTC. Residues: CASSGWGLGYTF.

In its sample, this clonotype was seen many times. The rearrangement uses TRBV7-2 and TRBJ1-1; 7 bases line up with TRBD1. V was pared by 1 base and J by 8 bases, with 4 bases of the junction left unmatched. The CDR3 loop spans 13 amino acids. Germline V gives CDR1 SGHTA, CDR2 FQGNSA. The DNA for the CDR3 is TGTGCCAGCAGCTTAGTGGGACAGTACGAAGCTTTCTTT. As protein: CASSLVGQYEAFF. The whole variable domain, filled in from reference TRBV7-2 and TRBJ1-1, reads GAGVSQSPSNKVTEKGKDVELRCDPISGHTALYWYRQSLGQGLEFLIYFQGNSAPDKSGLPSDRFSAERTGGSVSTLTIQRTQQEDSAVYLCASSLVGQYEAFFGQGTRLTVV.

The V call is TRBV24-1, the J call TRBJ1-4; D remains unclear. With 7 bases removed from V and 5 bases from J, the gap between germline ends came to 10 bases. The germline V gene has CDR1 KGHDR and CDR2 SFDVKD. CDR3 length: 13 amino acids. The CDR3 is CATRQGENEKLFF. Here the CDR3 DNA reads TGTGCCACCAGGCAAGGCGAAAATGAAAAACTGTTTTTT.

V and J are TRBV6-5 and TRBJ2-3; the match to TRBD2 covers 14 bases. J gave up 6 bases and V 6 bases, and 5 bases lay outside the gene matches. This CDR3 spans 15 amino acids. CDR1 and CDR2 from the germline V gene are MNHEY and SVGAGI. CDR3 residues: CASRRTSGGMDTQYF. In DNA, the CDR3 is TGTGCCAGCAGAAGGACTAGCGGGGGGATGGATACGCAGTATTTT.

This clonotype was detected many times. V is TRBV11-3 and J is TRBJ1-1; 7 nucleotides line up with TRBD1. V was clipped by 5 bases and J by 0 bases; unmatched bases: 3. Germline loops: CDR1 SGHNT, CDR2 YENEEA. This CDR3 region has 14 residues. The CDR3 DNA is TGTGCCAGCAGCCGGGGACAGATGAACACTGAAGCTTTCTTT. Its translation: CASSRGQMNTEAFF.

In this sample, this clonotype turned up a few times. This chain links TRBV7-2 with TRBJ2-1; D unresolved. The germline V gene encodes CDR1 SGHTA and CDR2 FQGNSA. Between the trimmed V and J ends, which lost 4 bases and 2 bases, there was a span of 9 bases. The CDR3 has 14 residues. The DNA of the CDR3 is TGTGCCAGCAGCTCCGACCGAGCCTACAATGAGCAGTTCTTC. Protein: CASSSDRAYNEQFF.

The genes are TRBV18 and TRBJ2-3; D unresolved. V gave up 2 bases and J gave up 4 bases, with 10 bases separating them. Germline V gene data show CDR1 as KGHSH and CDR2 as LQKENI. The CDR3 covers 14 residues. Here the CDR3 reads CASSPTSIADTQYF. The CDR3 DNA follows: TGTGCCAGCTCACCAACGTCCATCGCAGATACGCAGTATTTT.